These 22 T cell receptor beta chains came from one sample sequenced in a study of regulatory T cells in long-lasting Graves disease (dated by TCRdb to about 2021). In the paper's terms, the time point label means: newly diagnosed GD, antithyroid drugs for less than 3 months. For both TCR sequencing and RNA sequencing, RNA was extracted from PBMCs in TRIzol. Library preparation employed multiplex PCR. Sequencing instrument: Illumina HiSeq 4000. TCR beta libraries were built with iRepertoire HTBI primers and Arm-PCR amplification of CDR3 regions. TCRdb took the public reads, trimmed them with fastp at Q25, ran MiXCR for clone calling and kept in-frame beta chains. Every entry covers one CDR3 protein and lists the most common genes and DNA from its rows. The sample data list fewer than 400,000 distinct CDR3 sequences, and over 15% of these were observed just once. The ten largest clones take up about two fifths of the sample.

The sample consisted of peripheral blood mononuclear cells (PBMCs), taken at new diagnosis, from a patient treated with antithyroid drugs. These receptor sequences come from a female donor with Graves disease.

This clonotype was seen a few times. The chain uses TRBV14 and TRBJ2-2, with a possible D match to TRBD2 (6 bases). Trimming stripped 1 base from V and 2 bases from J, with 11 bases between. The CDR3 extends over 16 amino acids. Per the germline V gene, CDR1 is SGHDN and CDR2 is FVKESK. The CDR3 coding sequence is TGTGCCAGCAGCCAAGTTCTAGCGCCTAACACCGGGGAGCTGTTTTTT. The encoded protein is CASSQVLAPNTGELFF.

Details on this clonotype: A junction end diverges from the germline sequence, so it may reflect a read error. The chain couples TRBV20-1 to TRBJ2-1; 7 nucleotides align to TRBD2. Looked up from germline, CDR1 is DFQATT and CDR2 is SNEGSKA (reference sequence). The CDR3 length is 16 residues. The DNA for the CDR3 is TGCAGTGCTCTCAACACACTAGCGAGAACCTATAATGAGCAGTTCTTC. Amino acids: CSALNTLARTYNEQFF.

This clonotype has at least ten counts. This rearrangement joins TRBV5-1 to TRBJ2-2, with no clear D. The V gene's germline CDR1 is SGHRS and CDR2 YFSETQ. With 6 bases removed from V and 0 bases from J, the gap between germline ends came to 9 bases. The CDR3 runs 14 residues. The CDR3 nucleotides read TGCGCCAGCACCCCCCAGGCGAACACCGGGGAGCTGTTTTTT. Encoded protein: CASTPQANTGELFF.

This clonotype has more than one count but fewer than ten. CDR3: CSARPQTSLKVSLAKNIQYF. The CDR3 DNA is TGCAGTGCTAGACCGCAAACTAGCCTTAAAGTGTCACTAGCCAAAAACATTCAGTACTTC. The J gene is TRBJ2-4, the V gene TRBV20-1; the D gene is possibly TRBD2 (6 bases). The germline CDR1 and CDR2 sequences are DFQATT and SNEGSKA (reference sequence). Deletions cut 2 bases from V and 0 bases from J, with 26 bases between. The CDR3 is 20 residues long.

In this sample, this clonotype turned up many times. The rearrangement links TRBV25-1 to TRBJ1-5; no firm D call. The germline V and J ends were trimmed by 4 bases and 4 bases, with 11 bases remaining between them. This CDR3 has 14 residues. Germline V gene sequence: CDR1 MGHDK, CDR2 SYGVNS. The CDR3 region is CASSGKGGNQPQHF. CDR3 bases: TGTGCCAGCAGTGGGAAGGGAGGGAATCAGCCCCAGCATTTT.

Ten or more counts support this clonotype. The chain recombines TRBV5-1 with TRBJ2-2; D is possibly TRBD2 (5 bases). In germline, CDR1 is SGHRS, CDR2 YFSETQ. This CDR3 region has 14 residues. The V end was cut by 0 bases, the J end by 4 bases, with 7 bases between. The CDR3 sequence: CASSLGLPTGELFF. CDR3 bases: TGCGCCAGCAGCTTGGGACTACCCACCGGGGAGCTGTTTTTT. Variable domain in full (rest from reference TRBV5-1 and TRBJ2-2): KAGVTQTPRYLIKTRGQQVTLSCSPISGHRSVSWYQQTPGQGLQFLFEYFSETQRNKGNFPGRFSGRQFSNSRSEMNVSTLELGDSALYLCASSLGLPTGELFFGEGSRLTVL.

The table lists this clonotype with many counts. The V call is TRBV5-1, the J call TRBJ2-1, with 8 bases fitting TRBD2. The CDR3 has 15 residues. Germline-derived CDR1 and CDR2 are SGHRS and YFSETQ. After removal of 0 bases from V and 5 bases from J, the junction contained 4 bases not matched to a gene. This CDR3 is CASSLVAGRNNEQFF. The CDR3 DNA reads TGCGCCAGCAGCTTGGTAGCGGGACGGAACAATGAGCAGTTCTTC.

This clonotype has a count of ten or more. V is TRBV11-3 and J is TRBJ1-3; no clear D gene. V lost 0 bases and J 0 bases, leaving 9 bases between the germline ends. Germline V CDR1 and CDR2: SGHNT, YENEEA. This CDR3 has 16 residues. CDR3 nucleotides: TGTGCCAGCAGCTTAGATAACCAGAACTCTGGAAACACCATATATTTT. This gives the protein CASSLDNQNSGNTIYF.

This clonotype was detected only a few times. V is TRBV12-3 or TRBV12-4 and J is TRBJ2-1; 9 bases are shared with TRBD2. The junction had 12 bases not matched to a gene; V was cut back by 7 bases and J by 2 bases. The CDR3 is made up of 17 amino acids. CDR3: CASTLFSGSLTYNEQFF. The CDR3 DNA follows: TGTGCCAGCACCCTCTTTAGCGGGAGTCTAACCTACAATGAGCAGTTCTTC.

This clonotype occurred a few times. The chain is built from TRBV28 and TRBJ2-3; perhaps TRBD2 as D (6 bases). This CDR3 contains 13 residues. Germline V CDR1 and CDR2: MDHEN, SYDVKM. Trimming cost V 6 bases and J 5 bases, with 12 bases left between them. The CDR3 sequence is CASRAVGGDTQYF. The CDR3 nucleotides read TGTGCCAGCAGGGCCGTGGGGGGAGATACGCAGTATTTT.

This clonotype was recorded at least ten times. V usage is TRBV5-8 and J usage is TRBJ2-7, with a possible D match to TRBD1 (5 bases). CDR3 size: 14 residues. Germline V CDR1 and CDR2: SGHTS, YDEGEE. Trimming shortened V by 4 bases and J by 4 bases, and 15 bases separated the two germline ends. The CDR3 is CASSQGDASYEQYF. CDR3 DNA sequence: TGTGCCAGCAGCCAAGGGGATGCCTCGTACGAGCAGTACTTC.

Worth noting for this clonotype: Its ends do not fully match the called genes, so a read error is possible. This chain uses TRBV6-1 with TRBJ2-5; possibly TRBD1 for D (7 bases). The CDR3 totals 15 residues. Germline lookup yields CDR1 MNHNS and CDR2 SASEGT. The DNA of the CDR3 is TGTGCCAGCAGTAAGAGGGGGCCGGGGGCAGAGACCCAGCACTTC. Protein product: CASSKRGPGAETQHF.

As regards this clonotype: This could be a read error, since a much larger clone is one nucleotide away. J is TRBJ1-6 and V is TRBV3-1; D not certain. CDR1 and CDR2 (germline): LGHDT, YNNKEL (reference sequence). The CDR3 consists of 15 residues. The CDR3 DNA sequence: TGTGCCGGCAGCCAAGATCGGCTCAGCTATTCACCCCTCCACTTT. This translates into CAGSQDRLSYSPLHF.

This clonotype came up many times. This CDR3 reads CASSITRAYGYTF. CDR3 sequence (DNA): TGTGCCAGTAGTATCACCAGGGCCTATGGCTACACCTTC. The rearrangement joins TRBV19 to TRBJ1-2; D possibly corresponds to TRBD1 (5 bases). This CDR3 has 13 amino acids. Germline CDR1 is LNHDA and CDR2 is SQIVND (reference sequence). Trimming stripped 3 bases from V and 4 bases from J, with 9 bases between. The entire variable domain, with the rest obtained from reference TRBV19 and TRBJ1-2, is as follows: DGGITQSPKYLFRKEGQNVTLSCEQNLNHDAMYWYRQDPGQGLRLIYYSQIVNDFQKGDIAEGYSVSREKKESFPLTVTSAQKNPTAFYLCASSITRAYGYTFGSGTRLTVV.

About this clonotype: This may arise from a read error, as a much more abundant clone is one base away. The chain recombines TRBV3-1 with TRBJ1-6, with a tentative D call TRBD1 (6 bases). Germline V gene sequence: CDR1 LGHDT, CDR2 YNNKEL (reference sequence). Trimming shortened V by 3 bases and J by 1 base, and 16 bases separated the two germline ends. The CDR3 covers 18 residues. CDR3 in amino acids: CASSQETGTCSYNSPLHF. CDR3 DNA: TGTGCCAGCAGCCAGGAGACCGGGACATGTTCCTATAATTCACCCCTCCACTTT.

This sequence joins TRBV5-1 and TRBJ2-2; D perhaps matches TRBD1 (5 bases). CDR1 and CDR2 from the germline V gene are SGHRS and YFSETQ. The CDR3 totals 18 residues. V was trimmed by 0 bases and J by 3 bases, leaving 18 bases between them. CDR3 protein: CASSLGIPGRDYTGELFF. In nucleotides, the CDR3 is TGCGCCAGCAGCTTGGGTATCCCTGGCAGGGATTACACCGGGGAGCTGTTTTTT.

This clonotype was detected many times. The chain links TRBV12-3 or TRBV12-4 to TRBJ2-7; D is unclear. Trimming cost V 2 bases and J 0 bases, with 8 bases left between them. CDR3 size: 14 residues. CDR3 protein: CASSLKAASYEQYF. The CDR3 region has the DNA TGTGCCAGCAGTTTAAAAGCAGCCTCCTACGAGCAGTACTTC.

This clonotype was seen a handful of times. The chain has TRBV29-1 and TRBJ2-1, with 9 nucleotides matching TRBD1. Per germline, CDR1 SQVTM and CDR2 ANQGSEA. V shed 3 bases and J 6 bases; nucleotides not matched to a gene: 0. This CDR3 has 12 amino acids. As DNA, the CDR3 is TGCAGCGTTGAGGGACAGGGCAATGAGCAGTTCTTC. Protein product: CSVEGQGNEQFF.

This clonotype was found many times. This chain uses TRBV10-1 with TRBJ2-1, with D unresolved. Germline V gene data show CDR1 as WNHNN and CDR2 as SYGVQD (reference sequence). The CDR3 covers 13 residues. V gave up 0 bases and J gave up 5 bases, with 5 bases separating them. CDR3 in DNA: TGCGCCAGCAGTGAGTCGTCCGACAATGAGCAGTTCTTC. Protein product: CASSESSDNEQFF.

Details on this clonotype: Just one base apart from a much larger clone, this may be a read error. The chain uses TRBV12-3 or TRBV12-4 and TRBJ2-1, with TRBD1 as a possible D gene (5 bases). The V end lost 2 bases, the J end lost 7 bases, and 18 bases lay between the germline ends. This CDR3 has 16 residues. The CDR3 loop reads CASSLSWVGAVNEQFF. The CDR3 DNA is TGTGCCAGCAGTTTAAGTTGGGTAGGGGCGGTGAATGAGCAGTTCTTC.

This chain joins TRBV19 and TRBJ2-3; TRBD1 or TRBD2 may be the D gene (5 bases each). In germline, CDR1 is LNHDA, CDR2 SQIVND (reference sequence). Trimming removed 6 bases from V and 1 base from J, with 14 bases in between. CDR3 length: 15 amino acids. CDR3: CASRSRDGGTDTQYF. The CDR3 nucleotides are TGTGCCAGTAGGTCCCGGGACGGTGGCACAGATACGCAGTATTTT.

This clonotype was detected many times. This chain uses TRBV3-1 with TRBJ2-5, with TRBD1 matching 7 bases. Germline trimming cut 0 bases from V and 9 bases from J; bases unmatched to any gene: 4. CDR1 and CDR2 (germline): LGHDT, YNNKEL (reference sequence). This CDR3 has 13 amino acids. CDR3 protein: CASSQDQTGAQYF. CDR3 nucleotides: TGTGCCAGCAGCCAAGACCAAACAGGGGCCCAGTACTTC.